This T cell receptor (beta chain) was retrieved from a study of metastatic and nonmetastatic thyroid tumors. Study-wide background: Repertoires from malignant and benign thyroid patients were compared across blood and tumor or nodule tissue.

This clone was counted only a few times. Germline-derived CDR1 and CDR2 are MNHNS and SASEGT. There are 15 residues in the CDR3. V dropped 5 bases and J dropped 3 bases, with 17 bases sitting between them. Each patient went into thyroid surgery without having received any treatment. Per the study methods: It was from CDR3 differences across clinicopathological groups that a distant-metastasis classifier for papillary thyroid cancer was built. Via MiXCR, TCRdb re-called the PCR reads. TCRdb, not the authors, supplied the V and J calls. The sample holds 45,000 to 55,000 clones, 24% seen once. The material sequenced was blood. The rearrangement joins TRBV6-1 to TRBJ2-7; TRBD1 is a possible D gene (6 bases). This receptor was identified in a male donor with papillary thyroid cancer or a benign thyroid nodule (not recorded which). Some clones in this sample may be carry-over from other donors' samples. This chain's CDR3 is CASSTGTTGFYEQYF. CDR3 sequence (DNA): TGTGCCAGCAGTACAGGGACCACCGGTTTCTACGAGCAGTACTTC.